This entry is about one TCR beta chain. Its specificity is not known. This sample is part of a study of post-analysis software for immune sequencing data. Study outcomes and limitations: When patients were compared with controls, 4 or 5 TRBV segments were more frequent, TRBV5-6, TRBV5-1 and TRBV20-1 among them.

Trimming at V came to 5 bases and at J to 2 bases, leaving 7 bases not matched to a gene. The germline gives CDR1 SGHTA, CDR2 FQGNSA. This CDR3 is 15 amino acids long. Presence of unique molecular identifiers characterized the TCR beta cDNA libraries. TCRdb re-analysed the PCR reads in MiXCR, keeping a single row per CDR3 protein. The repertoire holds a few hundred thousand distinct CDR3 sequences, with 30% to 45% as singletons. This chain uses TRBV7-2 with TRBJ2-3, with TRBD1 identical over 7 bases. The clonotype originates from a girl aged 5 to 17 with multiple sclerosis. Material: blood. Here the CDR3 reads CASSPRQGHTDTQYF. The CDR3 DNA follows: TGTGCCAGCAGCCCCCGACAGGGCCACACAGATACGCAGTATTTT.